The T cell receptor (beta chain) described here comes from a study of Graves' ophthalmopathy and Graves' hyperthyroidism. In its sample, this clonotype was seen many times. Its antigen is undetermined. Overall study results and limits: Ophthalmopathy and stable hyperthyroidism were discriminated by a 13-signature model, with about 90% sensitivity and 81.08% specificity.

Investigators amplified TCR beta CDR3 regions from RNA transcripts. Scientists carried out first-round RT-PCR using HTBI primers and then a second-round multiplex PCR. TCRdb redid the calling of the multiplex PCR reads with MiXCR, one entry per CDR3 protein. The sample has 500,000 to 700,000 distinct CDR3 sequences; about 20% are singletons. The CDR3 spans 11 residues. In germline, CDR1 is SGHAT, CDR2 FQNNGV. The J segment lost 7 bases and the V segment lost 7 bases, leaving 3 bases of the junction unmatched. Input material: peripheral blood. The source is a woman under 30 with stable Graves' hyperthyroidism. Some clones in this sample may be carry-over from other donors' samples. The chain employs TRBV11-2 and TRBJ2-7, with TRBD2 identical over 8 bases. Here the CDR3 DNA reads TGTGCCAGCACGGGAGGGGTTGAGCAGTACTTC. Translated: CASTGGVEQYF. Drawing the rest from reference TRBV11-2 and TRBJ2-7, the complete variable domain is EAGVAQSPRYKIIEKRQSVAFWCNPISGHATLYWYQQILGQGPKLLIQFQNNGVVDDSQLPKDRFSAERLKGVDSTLKIQPAKLEDSAVYLCASTGGVEQYFGPGTRLTVT.